Following are 23 T cell receptor beta chains from one sample sequenced in a study of shared clonotypes between healthy human individuals. TCRdb's copy holds only in-frame clones and misses some; the assay was immunoSEQ multiplex PCR. The sample contains about 1.1 million clones, 60% to 85% of which appear only once. Material: memory CD4+ T cells from PBMCs. The subset: CD45RA-negative fraction. The origin of the receptors is a man aged 18 to 30 in good health. Some clones in this sample may be carry-over from other donors' samples.

This clone was observed a handful of times. J is TRBJ2-1 and V is TRBV5-1; perhaps TRBD2 as D (6 bases). The CDR3 spans 14 residues. Trimming pared 6 bases from V and 7 bases from J, leaving 17 bases between. Germline V lookup: CDR1 SGHRS, CDR2 YFSETQ. The CDR3 protein is CASTLNGGKNEQFF. The CDR3 DNA reads as TGCGCCAGCACCCTTAACGGGGGTAAGAATGAGCAGTTCTTC.

J is TRBJ1-2 and V is TRBV27, with 7 bases matching TRBD1. Germline loops: CDR1 MNHEY, CDR2 SMNVEV (reference sequence). CDR3 size: 14 residues. Trimming removed 3 bases from V and 8 bases from J; junction bases left unmatched: 9. CDR3 DNA sequence: TGTGCCAGCAGTTTCGACAGGGCCGTCGGAGGCTACACCTTC. Translating gives CASSFDRAVGGYTF.

The chain has TRBV11-2 and TRBJ2-1; no clear D gene. This CDR3 region has 11 residues. V was shortened by 5 bases and J by 8 bases, with 7 bases between the two germline ends. CDR1 SGHAT and CDR2 FQNNGV come from the germline V gene. In nucleotides, the CDR3 is TGTGCCAGCAGCGCATGGGATGAGCAGTTCTTC. It is translated as CASSAWDEQFF.

V is TRBV28 and J is TRBJ2-3, with 7 bases matching TRBD2. The CDR3 spans 15 residues. The trim removed 3 bases at V and 1 base at J, leaving 4 bases unmatched. In germline, CDR1 is MDHEN, CDR2 SYDVKM. CDR3 in amino acids: CASSFREAGTDTQYF. For the CDR3, the DNA is TGTGCCAGCAGTTTCCGGGAGGCCGGCACAGATACGCAGTATTTT.

The V gene is TRBV2, the J gene TRBJ2-7; 15 nucleotides match TRBD2. This CDR3 has 17 amino acids. Germline V gene lookup returns CDR1 SNHLY and CDR2 FYNNEI. Trimming at V came to 3 bases and at J to 1 base, leaving 4 bases not matched to a gene. The CDR3 loop reads CASSEGTSGRISYEQYF. The CDR3 DNA reads TGTGCCAGCAGTGAGGGGACTAGCGGGAGGATTTCCTACGAGCAGTACTTC.

In this sample, this clone turned up a few times. This sequence joins TRBV2 and TRBJ1-2, with D possibly TRBD1 on 5 matching bases. Germline CDR1 and CDR2: SNHLY and FYNNEI. Trimming left V 11 bases short and J 3 bases short, with 10 bases between. The length of the CDR3 is 11 residues. CDR3 sequence (DNA): TGTGCCGGCGGGACGGACTATGGCTACACCTTC. Protein product: CAGGTDYGYTF.

This clone was detected once. The rearrangement joins TRBV7-9 to TRBJ2-1; 12 bases match TRBD2. The J segment lost 3 bases and the V segment lost 5 bases, leaving 5 bases of the junction unmatched. CDR3 length: 16 residues. The germline V gene encodes CDR1 SEHNR and CDR2 FQNEAQ (reference sequence). The CDR3 region has the DNA TGTGCCAGCAGCACACGGACTAGCGGGGTCTACAATGAGCAGTTCTTC. As protein: CASSTRTSGVYNEQFF.

V usage is TRBV4-2 and J usage is TRBJ1-1; no definite D call. The V gene's germline CDR1 is LGHNA and CDR2 YNFKEQ. The CDR3 contains 17 residues. V was cut by 1 base and J by 5 bases, with 20 bases left in between. The CDR3 loop reads CASSQVFPGKRETEAFF. Here the CDR3 DNA reads TGTGCCAGCAGCCAAGTTTTTCCGGGAAAGAGGGAGACTGAAGCTTTCTTT.

CDR3 sequence reads: CASSSSAPSYEQYF. CDR3 bases: TGCGCCAGCAGCTCGTCAGCTCCGTCCTACGAGCAGTACTTC. This sequence joins TRBV5-1 and TRBJ2-7; D call uncertain. This CDR3 is 14 amino acids long. Between the trimmed V and J ends, which lost 3 bases and 1 base, there was a span of 11 bases. Germline V gene sequence: CDR1 SGHRS, CDR2 YFSETQ.

In DNA, the CDR3 is TGTGCCAGCAGCCCCAGACTAGCGGGGGAGACCCAGTACTTC. Translating gives CASSPRLAGETQYF. This chain links TRBV7-8 with TRBJ2-5; TRBD2 matches at 11 bases. Germline loops: CDR1 SGHVS, CDR2 FQNEAQ. V lost 5 bases and J lost 5; bases outside the gene matches: 4. The CDR3 covers 14 residues.

This clone has a single count. CDR3 coding DNA: TGCGCCAGCAGCTCGTTCGCGGGAGACAAATCCTACGAGCAGTACTTC. Encoded protein: CASSSFAGDKSYEQYF. The chain links TRBV5-1 to TRBJ2-7; 7 positions agree with TRBD2. This CDR3 spans 16 amino acids. Trimming took 3 bases from V and 1 from J; bases not matched to a gene: 10. Germline values: CDR1 SGHRS, CDR2 YFSETQ. The full variable domain, rest sourced from reference TRBV5-1 and TRBJ2-7, is KAGVTQTPRYLIKTRGQQVTLSCSPISGHRSVSWYQQTPGQGLQFLFEYFSETQRNKGNFPGRFSGRQFSNSRSEMNVSTLELGDSALYLCASSSFAGDKSYEQYFGPGTRLTVT.

The chain links TRBV29-1 to TRBJ1-2, with D uncertain. V shed 7 bases and J shed 6 bases, with 12 bases lying between them. Per the germline V gene, CDR1 is SQVTM and CDR2 is ANQGSEA. The CDR3 length is 11 residues. In DNA form, the CDR3 reads TGCAGCGCGAAGGGCGCGAATGGCTACACCTTC. Translation: CSAKGANGYTF.

A few counts support this clone. The chain links TRBV5-1 to TRBJ2-1, with D perhaps matching TRBD2 (6 bases). The CDR3 is made up of 15 amino acids. Germline V lookup: CDR1 SGHRS, CDR2 YFSETQ. The V end lost 4 bases, the J end lost 7 bases, and 18 bases lay between the germline ends. The DNA for the CDR3 is TGCGCCAGCAGCCCGGGGGTAGCGGAGACGAATGAGCAGTTCTTC. Translating gives CASSPGVAETNEQFF.

This sequence joins TRBV28 and TRBJ1-1; 7 nucleotides align to TRBD1. The CDR3 consists of 14 residues. V lost 7 bases and J lost 1; bases outside the gene matches: 6. Germline V lookup: CDR1 MDHEN, CDR2 SYDVKM. In DNA, the CDR3 is TGTGCCAGCATCACAGGGGCAGAGAACACTGAAGCTTTCTTT. This translates into CASITGAENTEAFF.

Details on this clone: This sample includes further DNA sequences coding for the same CDR3. The CDR3 bases are TGTGCCAGCAGCTTTCAGGGGAACACTGAAGCTTTCTTT. It encodes CASSFQGNTEAFF. The V gene is TRBV7-9, the J gene TRBJ1-1; weak D call: TRBD1 (5 bases). The V gene's germline CDR1 is SEHNR and CDR2 FQNEAQ (reference sequence). Trimming stripped 3 bases from V and 1 base from J, with 6 bases between. This CDR3 comprises 13 residues.

The chain combines TRBV4-3 with TRBJ2-7, with D possibly TRBD2 on 6 matching bases. The CDR3 length is 16 residues. Germline assignment: CDR1 LGHNA and CDR2 YSLEER. Trimming cost V 3 bases and J 13 bases, with 28 bases left between them. CDR3 amino acids: CASSQGLSGLRAERYF. Here the CDR3 DNA reads TGCGCCAGCAGCCAGGGATTATCGGGACTCCGGGCCGAGCGATACTTC.

The J gene is TRBJ2-7, the V gene TRBV28; D unclear. This CDR3 has 13 residues. Germline V gives CDR1 MDHEN, CDR2 SYDVKM. The germline V and J ends were trimmed by 6 bases and 4 bases, with 13 bases remaining between them. CDR3 nucleotide sequence: TGTGCCAGCAGCTCCTTAGTTAGGTACGAGCAGTACTTC. Amino acids: CASSSLVRYEQYF.

About this clone itself: Other DNA sequences in the same sample also yield this CDR3. V is TRBV5-1 and J is TRBJ1-5; no clear D gene. The CDR3 loop spans 14 amino acids. Germline lookup yields CDR1 SGHRS and CDR2 YFSETQ. The germline V and J ends were trimmed by 2 bases and 2 bases, with 8 bases remaining between them. The CDR3 sequence is CASSFEGGNQPQHF. The DNA for the CDR3 is TGCGCCAGCAGCTTCGAGGGTGGCAATCAGCCCCAGCATTTT.

The chain joins TRBV11-2 to TRBJ2-3, with a weak D call TRBD2 (5 bases). The CDR3 runs to 16 residues. Germline lookup yields CDR1 SGHAT and CDR2 FQNNGV. V was cut by 4 bases and J by 6 bases, with 20 bases left in between. The CDR3 is CASSSRARRVDDTQYF. CDR3 DNA: TGTGCCAGCAGCTCTAGGGCCAGGCGGGTGGATGATACGCAGTATTTT.

The chain joins TRBV10-1 to TRBJ1-1; D gene unclear. Per the germline V gene, CDR1 is WNHNN and CDR2 is SYGVQD (reference sequence). The length of the CDR3 is 16 residues. With 2 bases removed from V and 0 bases from J, the gap between germline ends came to 13 bases. CDR3 sequence: CASSERAGQMNTEAFF. CDR3 DNA sequence: TGCGCCAGCAGTGAGCGGGCAGGCCAAATGAACACTGAAGCTTTCTTT.

V is TRBV7-9 and J is TRBJ1-5; possibly TRBD1 for D (6 bases). V was pared by 1 base and J by 10 bases, with 14 bases between. The CDR3 is 14 amino acids. Germline V gene lookup returns CDR1 SEHNR and CDR2 FQNEAQ (reference sequence). The CDR3 sequence is CASSLVVTGSPQHF. The DNA of the CDR3 is TGTGCCAGCAGCTTAGTCGTGACAGGCAGTCCCCAGCATTTT.

This rearrangement joins TRBV9 to TRBJ2-3; the match to TRBD2 covers 7 bases. CDR3 length equals 14 residues. From germline, CDR1 is SGDLS and CDR2 YYNGEE. Losses at the gene ends were 5 bases for V and 2 bases for J; bases not matched to a gene: 5. This CDR3 reads CASRRDYTTDTQYF. In nucleotides, the CDR3 is TGTGCCAGCAGACGGGACTACACCACAGATACGCAGTATTTT.

Note on this clone: The identical CDR3 is also encoded by other nucleotide sequences in the sample. The genes are TRBV28 and TRBJ2-3; no clear D gene. V was clipped by 6 bases and J by 3 bases, with 13 bases between them. This CDR3 has 14 amino acids. Germline assignment: CDR1 MDHEN and CDR2 SYDVKM. CDR3 DNA sequence: TGTGCCAGCAGCCCCCCTGGGAAAACAGATACGCAGTATTTT. This codes for CASSPPGKTDTQYF.